The rows below give T cell receptor beta chains drawn from one sample of a study of T cells after posttransplantation cyclophosphamide. The data were produced by immunoSEQ multiplex PCR, yet TCRdb's version contains in-frame clones alone and is incomplete. The sample has 6,000 to 7,500 clones; 85% to 95% are singletons. The sequenced sample was CD8+ T cells sorted from blood, obtained after allogeneic stem cell transplant with posttransplant cyclophosphamide. The receptors derive from a male patient in his sixties who received an allogeneic stem cell transplant from a related donor and was CMV-positive. Some T cells may be the graft donor's. CDR3s include the opening cysteine and the closing phenylalanine or tryptophan. D genes are given only for firm matches. Expanded clones get a size class; other rows say once, few or many, or leave the size out.

>TRBV9|-|TRBJ2-1|-|13
CASSPHGANEQFF
TGTGCCAGCAGCCCTCACGGAGCAAATGAGCAGTTCTTC
>TRBV28|-|TRBJ2-7|-|15
CASSSRTAFPYEQYF
TGTGCCAGCAGTTCCCGGACAGCTTTTCCTTACGAGCAGTACTTC
>TRBV6-6|-|TRBJ1-1|-|14
CASSYSTGGTEAFF
TGTGCCAGCAGTTACTCTACGGGGGGCACTGAAGCTTTCTTT
>TRBV25-1|TRBD1|TRBJ2-1|-|15
CASSVRGQSINEQFF
TGTGCCAGCAGTGTGAGGGGACAGTCGATCAATGAGCAGTTCTTC
>TRBV19|TRBD1|TRBJ2-5|-|13
CASSTTGEETQYF
TGTGCCAGTAGTACAACAGGGGAAGAGACCCAGTACTTC
>TRBV9|-|TRBJ1-5|-|15
CASSLGGGKNQPQHF
TGTGCCAGCAGCCTTGGGGGGGGAAAAAATCAGCCCCAGCATTTT
>TRBV6-1|-|TRBJ1-6|-|14
CASSHGGADSPLHF
TGTGCCAGCAGCCACGGGGGGGCAGATTCACCCCTCCACTTT
>TRBV7-6|TRBD1|TRBJ2-5|-|14
CASSTGQGLETQYF
TGTGCCAGCAGCACCGGACAGGGCCTAGAGACCCAGTACTTC
>TRBV6-4|TRBD2|TRBJ2-3|-|14
CASSGGGATDTQYF
TGTGCCAGCAGTGGCGGGGGGGCCACAGATACGCAGTATTTT
>TRBV6-1|-|TRBJ1-5|-|15
CASIIHGPSNQPQHF
TGTGCCAGCATAATTCATGGGCCTAGCAATCAGCCCCAGCATTTT
>TRBV7-9|-|TRBJ2-7|-|12
CASSLAGAEQYF
TGTGCCAGCAGCTTGGCGGGGGCCGAGCAGTACTTC
>TRBV5-1|TRBD1|TRBJ2-7|-|16
CASSWPRQGARREQYF
TGCGCCAGCAGCTGGCCACGACAGGGGGCGCGAAGGGAGCAGTACTTC
>TRBV11-2|TRBD2|TRBJ2-7|-|14
CASSPPGGTYEQYF
TGTGCCAGCAGCCCTCCGGGGGGAACCTACGAGCAGTACTTC
>TRBV7-2|TRBD1|TRBJ1-3|-|15
CASGPAGGTGNTIYF
TGTGCCAGCGGACCGGCAGGGGGCACCGGAAACACCATATATTTT
>TRBV18|-|TRBJ1-5|-|14
CASSSLGGDQPQHF
TGTGCCAGCTCGTCCTTAGGAGGGGATCAGCCCCAGCATTTT
>TRBV7-3|TRBD2|TRBJ2-2|-|16
CASGPGLAVTTGELFF
TGTGCCAGCGGACCGGGACTAGCGGTTACAACCGGGGAGCTGTTTTTT
>TRBV11-1|TRBD2|TRBJ2-2|-|16
CASSWERGAVIGELFF
TGTGCCAGCAGCTGGGAGCGGGGGGCCGTTATCGGGGAGCTGTTTTTT
>TRBV7-9|-|TRBJ1-2|-|12
CASSLGAYGYTF
TGTGCCAGCAGCTTAGGGGCCTATGGCTACACCTTC
>TRBV9|-|TRBJ1-5|once|14
CASSGTDSNQPQHF
TGTGCCAGCAGCGGGACAGATAGCAATCAGCCCCAGCATTTT
>TRBV25-1|TRBD1|TRBJ2-7|-|15
CASSEYGTGSYEQYF
TGTGCCAGCAGTGAATATGGGACAGGATCCTACGAGCAGTACTTC
>TRBV6-6|-|TRBJ2-2|-|16
CASSYSMAGPTGELFF
TGTGCCAGCAGTTACTCGATGGCAGGGCCCACCGGGGAGCTGTTTTTT
>TRBV10-3|-|TRBJ1-1|-|16
CAIKPRQDGGNTEAFF
TGTGCCATCAAGCCTCGACAGGATGGTGGGAACACTGAAGCTTTCTTT
>TRBV7-3|TRBD2|TRBJ2-2|once|17
CASSLTLAGAVTGELFF
TGTGCCAGCAGCTTAACTCTAGCGGGGGCGGTCACCGGGGAGCTGTTTTTT
>TRBV5-5|TRBD1|TRBJ2-7|-|14
CASSTGTGHYEQYF
TGTGCCAGCAGCACCGGGACAGGACATTACGAGCAGTACTTC
>TRBV6-5|-|TRBJ2-3|-|15
CASSPGFERTDTQYF
TGTGCCAGCAGTCCGGGGTTTGAGAGGACAGATACGCAGTATTTT
>TRBV7-2|-|TRBJ2-5|-|13
CASSTPPTETQYF
TGTGCCAGCAGCACCCCTCCTACGGAGACCCAGTACTTC
>TRBV5-8|-|TRBJ2-2|few|15
CASSFGQIDTGELFF
TGTGCCAGCAGCTTTGGACAGATTGACACCGGGGAGCTGTTTTTT
>TRBV4-3|-|TRBJ2-7|once|15
CASSQHVRGAYEQYF
TGCGCCAGCAGCCAACATGTCAGGGGGGCCTACGAGCAGTACTTC